This TCR beta chain was observed in a study of cytomegalovirus exposure and HLA in healthy donors (dated by TCRdb to between 2016 and 2019). For the study in its entirety: An earlier analysis of around 600 of the donors reported about 250 Gb of sequence data and 100 million to 140 million unique TCR beta sequences from roughly 180 million T cells. Among about 410 genotyped donors of the cohort, an average of roughly 230,000 unique TCR beta nucleotide sequences was sequenced per donor, of which about 20% were non-productive. A later analysis re-examined previously published TCR beta repertoires from 600 to 700 donors and added high-resolution HLA genotyping to investigate patterns of TCR occurrence. Both class I and class II loci were covered by HLA typing, at four-digit resolution. The study used immunosequencing to profile the T cell repertoires of around 600 subjects and linked those repertoires to cytomegalovirus serostatus. Four or five DR-DQ haplotypes were handled as single units for association and clustering, since linkage in the cohort was strong. High-throughput TCR immunosequencing, statistical association of individual TCRs with disease status, and machine learning were combined to predict cytomegalovirus infection status. All discovery cohort repertoires had been generated on a single sequencing platform. Rather than drawing on any new phenotypic data, the later analysis identified candidate immune exposures from TCR beta sequences and the way those sequences occurred across donors. Donor age, sex, ethnicity and CMV serostatus were compiled alongside the repertoire data. Of the roughly 400 genotyped donors, 65% to 90% fell in the genetic ancestry cluster associated with self-reported Caucasian donors. Typing coverage varied by locus: about 629-630 donors for A, B, C, DRB1 and DQB1; approximately 500 for DQA1; over 600 for DPA1; some 470 for DPB1. An earlier analysis of 587 of the donors used high-throughput TCR beta sequencing to judge whether each TCR beta V gene segment behaved as functional or pseudogenic. In a later genetic analysis, genome-wide SNP genotypes for about 55% of the roughly 700 donors were used, and that subset was treated as a discovery cohort. The aim of the study was to test whether cataloging public T cell receptors could identify signatures of past pathogen exposure. In addition to the first cohort of 666 subjects, a separate validation cohort of approximately 130 different subjects was used. Roughly 310 gigabases of sequencing data and some 85 million unique TCR sequences were included in an early release covering about 700 HLA-typed donors. Findings and caveats that apply to the study as a whole: The classifier was reported to diagnose cytomegalovirus status with high specificity and sensitivity in both the original cohort and the validation cohort. In an earlier analysis of fewer than 750 of the donors, most TCR beta V segments were observed in productive rearrangements about 87% or about 30% of the time, broadly matching IMGT annotations. Specific HLA alleles were associated with 18,000 or so TCR beta sequences at a false discovery rate of 0.05 in a later analysis. A further reported finding was that TCR beta sequences accurately predicted the HLA-A and HLA-B alleles for most subjects in the first cohort. According to the authors, the approach could potentially be generalized to other disease states and immunological phenotypes. Because HLA typing was missing for some donors at each locus, association tests included only the typed subset. Assigning TCR associations to individual alleles was difficult when HLA alleles, especially DR and DQ, strongly co-occurred. Linkage disequilibrium might explain the correlated functional status among segregating V segments, but an unknown experimental factor could not be excluded. Compared with equally common non-associated chains, HLA-associated TCR beta chains in a later analysis were more clonally expanded and had lower generation probabilities. A few of the identified cytomegalovirus-associated TCR beta chains were confirmed in vitro to be specific for cytomegalovirus antigens. The earlier analysis of 587 of the donors excluded 15 to 20 rarely observed V segments, including chromosome 9 orphons, because counts were too low. A later genetic analysis reported fewer N-insertions in productive TCRs among donors in an Asian-associated ancestry cluster than the roughly 700-donor mean. Presence/absence analyses assumed roughly uniform sequencing depth across donors, an assumption that may not hold. The cohort was sequenced for TCR beta chains only, and without alpha or paired-chain data the features that could be detected were limited. A later analysis found that most CMV-associated TCR beta chains appeared HLA-restricted, with HLA associations seemingly driven largely by CMV exposure. Several of the top co-occurrence clusters appeared to be linked to parvovirus B19, influenza, CMV and Epstein-Barr virus, according to a later analysis. In a later analysis, the rate of TCR association differed among HLA loci, with DRB1 alleles having the most associated TCRs and HLA-C alleles having the fewest. A group of highly shared sequence variants was considered likely to be a technical artifact of the sequencing pipeline. Most TCR sequences were observed very rarely across donors, whereas some public TCRs were present in many individuals. Some IMGT-functional V segments, including TRBV6-2 and TRBV6-3, could not be told apart with the 87-base-pair reads, so those segments were excluded. In a later genetic analysis, a missense DCLRE1C variant was associated with V-gene and J-gene trimming of TCR beta chains, and the association was replicated in an independent cohort. Immune exposure information for the cohort was limited to CMV serostatus. The study listed approximately 150 TCR beta chains as associated with cytomegalovirus.

Comments on this clone: Its antigen is not yet known.

Reading the germline V gene (reference sequence) gives CDR1 GTSNPN and CDR2 SVGIG. From its cysteine to its phenylalanine, the CDR3 spans 16 amino acids. Here the CDR3 DNA is all that survives: 48 bases in frame from base 1. Trimming removed 1 base from V and 4 bases from J; the gene matches leave 10 bases unexplained. Receptor libraries were prepared by the immunoSEQ multiplex PCR assay. For the multiplex PCR, a mixture combining 60 forward primers for TCR Vbeta segments and 13 reverse primers for TCR Jbeta segments was used. Amplification of the CDR3 region of rearranged TCR beta genes was performed with a multiplex PCR assay on genomic DNA. On the Illumina HiSeq System, the amplified TCR beta libraries were sequenced as 87-base-pair reads. On the authors' methods: Across the roughly 670 repertoires, a later analysis counted 75 million to 90 million unique TCR beta chains, some 11 million of which were shared by at least two donors. Raw reads were error-corrected and collapsed into unique sequences with a nearest-neighbor algorithm that merged closely related sequences to remove PCR and sequencing errors. To assign V, D and J gene segments, CDR3 sequences were aligned to IMGT reference sequences. For a sequence to be retained, at least a six-nucleotide match to both a V gene segment and a J gene segment was required. Rearrangements were called productive when the CDR3 lacked stop codons and stayed in frame with V and J; all others were non-productive. Following IMGT convention, CDR3 was defined as the stretch from the second conserved V-encoded cysteine up to the conserved J-encoded phenylalanine. The earlier analysis of approximately 500 of the donors excluded sequences that lacked an unambiguous match to a single V gene segment. An earlier analysis of several hundred of the donors called V segments functional above 56.7% productive rearrangements and segregating when the between-donor standard deviation exceeded 5%. To diagnose cytomegalovirus status from the catalog of TCR beta chain sequences, a statistical classification framework was built. A later analysis assigned V and J genes by comparing TCR nucleotide sequences with IMGT/GENE-DB human TR gene sequences. A later analysis assigned CDR3 sequences and most-parsimonious VDJ recombination scenarios with the TCRdist pipeline. A later analysis defined each TCR beta chain by its CDR3 amino acid sequence plus V-gene family, and excluded reads lacking a unique V-gene family. A later analysis removed several hundred highly shared, low-generation-probability nucleotide sequences to deal with suspected cross-contamination and a sequencing artifact. A later analysis calculated a clonal expansion index for each public chain from normalized within-repertoire ranks of inferred template counts. Generation probabilities in a later analysis came from a VDJ recombination model fitted to out-of-frame rearrangements, and those results were checked against IGoR. A later analysis scored TCR-TCR, TCR-HLA and TCR-CMV co-occurrence with hypergeometric tests, applying a repertoire-size bias correction to TCR pairs. False discovery rates were estimated in a later analysis by permuting HLA or CMV assignments 20 times. In a later analysis, co-occurring TCRs were grouped using DBSCAN, with TCRdist sequence similarity added in when clustering inside HLA-allele-positive subsets. Co-occurrence clustering excluded repertoires with fewer than 30,000 or more than 120,000 public chains, plus five with anomalous nucleotide sharing. TCRdb limited this immuneACCESS table to in-frame rearrangements with V and J called. A share of clones is missing; checked studies link under half to unresolved V genes, and the rest is unexplained. D and trimming were read from the DNA, whereas the V and J calls and clone size are those reported in that table. The sample has some 46,000 clones on record. The leading ten clones occupy 8.1% of the sample.

The cohort comprised approximately 700 healthy bone marrow donors. Cohort members were all nominally healthy when sampled, although unrecorded immune exposures were likely present. The donor was CMV seronegative and belonged to the group of 350 or so seronegative cohort members. A peripheral blood sample was provided by each donor, and peripheral blood mononuclear cells were used for TCR beta sequencing. The Qiagen DNeasy Blood Extraction Kit was used to extract genomic DNA from the blood cell samples. The sequenced material came from PBMCs. The rearrangement joined TRBV30 to TRBJ1-3, with 7 bases aligning to TRBD1. This TCR was sampled from a male donor in good health and CMV-seronegative. The base sequence is TGTGCCTGGAGTGCGACAGGGACCTTTACCGGAAACACCATATATTTT. It translates as CAWSATGTFTGNTIYF.